This T cell receptor beta chain was profiled in a study of blood T cell repertoires in COVID-19. Study-level information: Some COVID-19 samples were acute and others convalescent; all came from the United States, Italy and Spain. PBMCs, B-cell-depleted T cells, or T cells were the source of the cDNA or gDNA that made up the material.

Trimming shortened V by 5 bases and J by 1 base, and 5 bases separated the two germline ends. The CDR3 sequence is 13 residues long. From germline, CDR1 is PRHDT and CDR2 FYEKMQ (reference sequence). In the source study's methods: The authors estimated nucleated cell counts from reference gene primer amplification. Profiling relied on immunoSEQ multiplex PCR, and the TCRdb table lists in-frame clones only, not all of them. That table supplies the V and J calls and clone size; D and trimming were determined from the DNA. Of approximately 70,000 clones listed, roughly nine tenths were seen once; the top ten hold 2.5% to 3%. Those enrolled in Seattle joined during active infection and were followed longitudinally afterward.

Sequencing used peripheral blood. This chain uses TRBV13 with TRBJ2-2; D not certain. This sequence originates from a man in his fifties or sixties with COVID-19, enrolled during active disease. The CDR3 bases are TGTGCCAGCAGCCCAGGGAACACCGGGGAGCTGTTTTTT. Protein product: CASSPGNTGELFF.